This passage covers 29 T cell receptor beta chains from one sample sequenced in a study of blood T cells in healthy people across ages. Using a J-beta primer mix together with a sample-barcoded 5' primer, a second PCR was run for roughly 7 to 12 cycles. Using its own MiXCR run on the 5' RACE reads, TCRdb lists one record per CDR3 protein. Here the sample spans about 1.8 million distinct CDR3 sequences, around 48% being singletons. Sequencing was carried out using blood. Receptors were obtained from a woman aged 40 to 50 in good health.

This rearrangement joins TRBV10-3 to TRBJ2-6; D may be TRBD1 (6 bases). This CDR3 comprises 15 residues. The ends were cut back, 7 bases at V and 1 base at J, with 11 bases in the middle. Germline V CDR1 and CDR2: ENHRY, SYGVKD. CDR3: CAITSTGSGANVLTF. Written as DNA, the CDR3 is TGTGCCATCACCAGTACAGGGTCTGGGGCCAACGTCCTGACTTTC.

The V call is TRBV25-1, the J call TRBJ2-3; 8 bases are shared with TRBD2. CDR1 MGHDK and CDR2 SYGVNS come from the germline V gene. With V trimmed by 2 bases and J by 1 base, 11 bases remained unmatched. This CDR3 contains 18 residues. The CDR3 region has the DNA TGTGCCAGCAGTGAAGGGGTCCGGGCGGGGGGAGGCACAGATACGCAGTATTTT. It encodes CASSEGVRAGGGTDTQYF.

The V call is TRBV5-1, the J call TRBJ2-5; D might be TRBD1 or TRBD2, each matching 5 bases. Trimming left V 6 bases short and J 4 bases short, with 19 bases between. The CDR3 has 15 amino acids. Looked up from germline, CDR1 is SGHRS and CDR2 is YFSETQ. The CDR3 reads CASNTGGGTVETQYF. The CDR3 coding sequence is TGCGCCAGCAATACAGGTGGGGGTACGGTAGAGACCCAGTACTTC.

The sample holds one count of this clonotype. The junction differs from germline at one of its ends, possibly a read error. This chain joins TRBV7-2 and TRBJ2-5; the D gene is possibly TRBD2 (5 bases). Germline CDR1 reads SGHTA; CDR2 reads FQGNSA. The CDR3 loop spans 18 amino acids. CDR3 bases: TGTGCCAGCAGCTTAGCGTTCCGATCGGGGAGATACCAAGAGGCCCAGTACTTC. Amino acid sequence: CASSLAFRSGRYQEAQYF.

This clonotype turned up a few times. The CDR3 DNA is TGTGCCAGCAGCTTTCTCACCCGGGGGGGCCTTAGTGAGCAGTTCTTC. It encodes CASSFLTRGGLSEQFF. J is TRBJ2-1 and V is TRBV5-5; the match to TRBD2 covers 8 bases. Germline V gives CDR1 SGHKS, CDR2 YYEKEE (reference sequence). This CDR3 is built from 16 residues. The trim removed 2 bases at V and 9 bases at J, leaving 13 bases unmatched.

The rearrangement uses TRBV5-1 and TRBJ2-1; 7 bases are a match to TRBD2. This CDR3 is built from 14 residues. The germline V gene has CDR1 SGHRS and CDR2 YFSETQ. After removal of 3 bases from V and 6 bases from J, the junction contained 6 bases not matched to a gene. The CDR3 reads CASSSRPGGNEQFF. Written as DNA, the CDR3 is TGCGCCAGCAGCTCCCGCCCGGGGGGCAATGAGCAGTTCTTC.

The rearrangement links TRBV20-1 to TRBJ1-5; D not certain. The CDR3 runs 14 residues. V lost 8 bases and J 0 bases, leaving 14 bases between the germline ends. CDR1 is DFQATT and CDR2 is SNEGSKA in the germline V gene (reference sequence). The CDR3 nucleotides read TGCAGTACTAAACCGAATTATAGCAATCAGCCCCAGCATTTT. This translates into CSTKPNYSNQPQHF.

This clonotype was counted only a few times. This rearrangement joins TRBV28 to TRBJ1-2; no definite D call. Per the germline V gene, CDR1 is MDHEN and CDR2 is SYDVKM. V lost 5 bases, J lost 4 bases, and 8 bases lay in between. This CDR3 has 12 residues. DNA of the CDR3: TGTGCCAGCAGTCCAACCTTCTATGGCTACACCTTC. It specifies CASSPTFYGYTF.

The table lists this clonotype with a few counts. The chain carries TRBV6-5 and TRBJ2-7; D remains ambiguous. Germline CDR1 MNHEY, CDR2 SVGAGI. V gave up 0 bases and J gave up 2 bases, with 14 bases separating them. This CDR3 has 16 residues. Here the CDR3 reads CASSYSRFGRTYEQYF. Written as DNA, the CDR3 is TGTGCCAGCAGTTACTCGAGGTTCGGTCGGACCTACGAGCAGTACTTC.

Comment on this clonotype: The junction shows a germline mismatch at one end, possibly a read error. The gene calls are TRBV15 and TRBJ2-4; 10 bases map to TRBD1. Germline V lookup: CDR1 LNHNV, CDR2 YYDKDF (reference sequence). This CDR3 is 17 amino acids long. The CDR3 sequence: CVTSRMDRGRAKNIQYF. In DNA form, the CDR3 reads TGTGTCACCAGCAGGATGGACAGGGGGAGAGCCAAAAACATTCAGTACTTC.

The rearrangement links TRBV13 to TRBJ2-7, with 8 bases fitting TRBD2. CDR3 size: 14 residues. CDR1 and CDR2 from the germline V gene are PRHDT and FYEKMQ (reference sequence). Trimming cost V 7 bases and J 3 bases; bases outside gene matches: 8. The CDR3 DNA is TGTGCCAGCAAGGCGAGCGGGGGTAACTACGAGCAGTACTTC. Translating gives CASKASGGNYEQYF.

This clonotype came up a few times. The chain recombines TRBV6-2 or TRBV6-3 with TRBJ2-7; D gene unclear. The CDR3 extends over 16 amino acids. Germline CDR1 reads MNHEY; CDR2 reads SVGEGT. Trimming cost V 2 bases and J 3 bases, with 17 bases left between them. As DNA, the CDR3 is TGTGCCAGCAGTTACGCCCCCACAAAGTCGGGCTACGAGCAGTACTTC. Its translation is CASSYAPTKSGYEQYF.

V gene TRBV6-5 combines with J gene TRBJ1-1; the D gene is possibly TRBD1 (6 bases). The CDR3 loop spans 18 amino acids. Per germline, CDR1 MNHEY and CDR2 SVGAGI. Trimming left V 3 bases short and J 2 bases short, with 22 bases between. The CDR3 protein is CASSYGSARGDLNTEAFF. The CDR3 DNA reads as TGTGCCAGCAGTTATGGGTCGGCCAGGGGAGATCTCAACACTGAAGCTTTCTTT.

This clonotype was seen a handful of times. The V and J genes are TRBV12-3 or TRBV12-4 and TRBJ2-5, with D possibly matching TRBD1 (5 bases). V gave up 6 bases and J gave up 9 bases, with 20 bases separating them. The CDR3 is 14 residues long. Written as DNA, the CDR3 is TGTGCCAGCAGAACCGAAGGGGCACTCTTTCCCCAGTACTTC. It is translated as CASRTEGALFPQYF.

This clonotype has only a few counts. The chain is built from TRBV9 and TRBJ2-1, with TRBD2 matching 13 bases. The CDR3 contains 17 residues. Germline assignment: CDR1 SGDLS and CDR2 YYNGEE. V was clipped by 3 bases and J by 6 bases; unmatched bases: 9. The CDR3 reads CASSARTSGGVGNEQFF. In DNA, the CDR3 is TGTGCCAGCAGCGCCCGGACTAGCGGGGGTGTAGGCAATGAGCAGTTCTTC.

The rearrangement links TRBV6-1 to TRBJ2-7, with D maybe TRBD1 (6 bases). CDR1 MNHNS and CDR2 SASEGT come from the germline V gene. The CDR3 has 13 residues. Trimming stripped 10 bases from V and 7 bases from J, with 20 bases between. CDR3 region: CAISDRRLGEQYF. The CDR3, as DNA: TGTGCCATTTCGGACAGACGCCTGGGAGAGCAGTACTTC.

The chain employs TRBV20-1 and TRBJ1-2; perhaps TRBD1 as D (6 bases). This CDR3 is built from 14 residues. V was clipped by 5 bases and J by 5 bases, with 18 bases between them. CDR1 is DFQATT, CDR2 SNEGSKA, per germline (reference sequence). The CDR3 protein is CSAENRDPAYGYTF. The DNA for the CDR3 is TGCAGTGCTGAAAACAGGGATCCCGCTTATGGCTACACCTTC.

This clonotype was picked up a small number of times. This rearrangement joins TRBV6-2 or TRBV6-3 to TRBJ2-4, with TRBD2 identical over 10 bases. The CDR3 is 15 amino acids. Germline CDR1 and CDR2: MNHEY and SVGEGT. V was pared by 6 bases and J by 6 bases, with 8 bases of the junction left unmatched. The CDR3 DNA is TGTGCCAGCAGAAGCGGGGGGGCCTTAGGAAACATTCAGTACTTC. Amino acid sequence: CASRSGGALGNIQYF.

This sequence joins TRBV23-1 and TRBJ2-1; D call uncertain. Being an ORF, TRBV23-1 has a function that is uncertain. Deletions cut 6 bases from V and 5 bases from J, with 23 bases between. The CDR3 length is 17 residues. CDR3 residues: CASRNPPGFGPNNEQFF. DNA of the CDR3: TGCGCCAGCAGAAATCCCCCTGGGTTCGGGCCTAACAATGAGCAGTTCTTC.

The chain employs TRBV29-1 and TRBJ2-1; TRBD2 agrees at 7 bases. Germline CDR1 SQVTM, CDR2 ANQGSEA. CDR3 length: 14 amino acids. V shed 4 bases, J shed 3 bases, and the junction held 6 bases outside the gene matches. CDR3 loop: CSVVSGGVYNEQFF. The CDR3 bases are TGCAGCGTTGTGTCGGGAGGAGTCTACAATGAGCAGTTCTTC.

V and J are TRBV15 and TRBJ1-5, with D maybe TRBD1 (5 bases). Trimming stripped 5 bases from V and 3 bases from J, with 11 bases between. CDR1 and CDR2 from the germline V gene are LNHNV and YYDKDF (reference sequence). The CDR3 runs 14 residues. The CDR3 is CATSSQGSNQPQHF. For the CDR3, the DNA is TGTGCCACCAGCTCCCAGGGTTCCAATCAGCCCCAGCATTTT.

The chain uses TRBV27 and TRBJ2-7; D tentatively fits TRBD1 or TRBD2 (7 bases each). The CDR3 covers 12 residues. Germline V gene lookup returns CDR1 MNHEY and CDR2 SMNVEV (reference sequence). V was trimmed by 8 bases and J by 6 bases, leaving 14 bases between them. Here the CDR3 DNA reads TGTGCCAGCGGTGGCAGGGGGGGCGAGCAGTACTTC. Translation gives CASGGRGGEQYF.

A single count supports this clonotype. At one of its ends the junction is not consistent with the germline gene, which may arise from a read error. The CDR3 spells CATGERGALVGTQYF. The CDR3 DNA sequence: TGCGCCACCGGCGAGCGGGGGGCTCTTGTCGGTACGCAGTATTTT. V usage is TRBV15 and J usage is TRBJ2-3, with TRBD2 matching over 9 bases. Germline loops: CDR1 LNHNV, CDR2 YYDKDF (reference sequence). The length of the CDR3 is 15 residues.

The chain recombines TRBV7-2 with TRBJ2-7; 10 nucleotides agree with TRBD1. The CDR3 sequence is 16 residues long. V gave up 2 bases and J gave up 4 bases; unmatched junction bases: 8. Germline loops: CDR1 SGHTA, CDR2 FQGNSA. DNA of the CDR3: TGTGCCAGCAGCTTACAGGGACAGGGGATTTCTTACGAGCAGTACTTC. Its translation: CASSLQGQGISYEQYF.

The V call is TRBV27, the J call TRBJ2-5; D gene uncertain. From germline, CDR1 is MNHEY and CDR2 SMNVEV (reference sequence). Trimming removed 5 bases from V and 4 bases from J, with 23 bases in between. The CDR3 is made up of 17 amino acids. The CDR3 here is CASSPPRLASYRETQYF. In DNA form, the CDR3 reads TGTGCCAGCAGTCCCCCACGACTCGCGTCCTACCGAGAGACCCAGTACTTC.

This clonotype was seen just once. This chain joins TRBV7-9 and TRBJ1-5, with 10 bases lining up with TRBD1. Germline trimming cut 5 bases from V and 5 bases from J; bases unmatched to any gene: 9. The CDR3 totals 16 residues. Germline loops: CDR1 SEHNR, CDR2 FQNEAQ (reference sequence). CDR3 sequence: CASSLGGQGIYQPQHF. The DNA for the CDR3 is TGTGCCAGCAGCCTCGGGGGACAGGGGATTTATCAGCCCCAGCATTTT.

The chain's CDR3 is CASRFESFGVYGYTF. The DNA for the CDR3 is TGTGCCAGCAGATTTGAGAGTTTCGGGGTTTATGGCTACACCTTC. The genes are TRBV2 and TRBJ1-2; D remains ambiguous. Germline CDR1 and CDR2: SNHLY and FYNNEI. Trimming shortened V by 6 bases and J by 5 bases, and 19 bases separated the two germline ends. The CDR3 spans 15 residues.

V is TRBV19 and J is TRBJ2-7; a possible D gene is TRBD2 (5 bases). This CDR3 comprises 14 residues. The germline V gene has CDR1 LNHDA and CDR2 SQIVND (reference sequence). The V end lost 11 bases, the J end lost 3 bases, and 20 bases lay between the germline ends. The CDR3 region is CAGPEILGDYEQYF. CDR3 nucleotide sequence: TGTGCCGGTCCCGAGATACTAGGTGACTACGAGCAGTACTTC.

CDR3 amino acids: CAISAGDRDYEQYF. The CDR3 DNA follows: TGTGCCATCAGTGCAGGAGACAGGGACTACGAGCAGTACTTC. V gene TRBV10-3 combines with J gene TRBJ2-7, with 7 bases matching TRBD1. This CDR3 contains 14 residues. V dropped 4 bases and J dropped 3; count of bases not matched to a gene: 6. The germline V gene encodes CDR1 ENHRY and CDR2 SYGVKD.